The rows below give T cell receptor beta chains drawn from one sample of a study of CD8+CD57+ T cells in acquired aplastic anemia. MiXCR, run by TCRdb on the reads, gives a single entry per CDR3 protein. The profile shows roughly 130,000 distinct CDR3 sequences, about 46% of them singletons. The sample was sorted CD4+, CD8+, or CD8+CD57+ T cells (not recorded which) from PBMCs. The receptor source for this set is a human donor in good health, serving as a control. The CDR3 runs from the conserved cysteine through the conserved F or W. Fields, in order: V gene, J gene, D gene, clone size, CDR3 DNA, CDR3 protein. The D gene is left open where the match is weak. Clone size appears in some rows only: once, few, many, or a class for an expanded clone.

>TRBV7-2|TRBJ1-4|TRBD1|many
TGTGCCAGCAGCCGACAGGGTGGAACTAATGAAAAACTGTTTTTT
CASSRQGGTNEKLFF
>TRBV29-1|TRBJ2-7|NA|NA
TGCAGCGTTGAGAAACGGGAGACCGACGAGCAGTACTTC
CSVEKRETDEQYF
>TRBV7-2|TRBJ2-5|NA|many
TGTGCCAGCAGCTTGATTGGGCAGGGGATCATGTGCCAAGAGACCCAGTACTTC
CASSLIGQGIMCQETQYF
>TRBV4-3|TRBJ2-2|NA|NA
TGCGCCAGCAGCCAAGACCCAGTTACCGGGGAGCTGTTTTTT
CASSQDPVTGELFF
>TRBV5-8|TRBJ1-5|NA|many
TGTGCCAGCAGCTGCGCCCAGCCCGAAGATCAGCCCCAGCATTTT
CASSCAQPEDQPQHF
>TRBV10-2|TRBJ1-5|NA|NA
TGCGCCAGCAGTGTGGCCAGGGACCAGCCCCAGCATTTT
CASSVARDQPQHF
>TRBV6-2/TRBV6-3|TRBJ1-4|NA|NA
TGTGCCAGCAGTTACTTCACCGAGTCCAGGGCTGGTGAAAAACTGTTTTTT
CASSYFTESRAGEKLFF
>TRBV5-4|TRBJ1-5|TRBD1|NA
TGTGCCAGCAGCTTGGTTGGACAGGGGGTGAGGAATGAGCATTTT
CASSLVGQGVRNEHF
>TRBV6-5|TRBJ1-2|NA|many
TGTGCCAGCAGTTATATGGGGCACGGCTACACCTTC
CASSYMGHGYTF
>TRBV20-1|TRBJ2-3|NA|once
TGCAGTGCTAGAGATCCGGTGGGGGGAACAGATACGCAGTATTTT
CSARDPVGGTDTQYF
>TRBV7-9|TRBJ2-7|NA|few
TGTGCCAGCAGCTCTAGCACGGCAGCGTACGAGCAGTACTTC
CASSSSTAAYEQYF
>TRBV6-1|TRBJ2-7|NA|many
TGTGCCAGCAGAACCCAGCATCTCTCCTACGAGCAGTACTTC
CASRTQHLSYEQYF
>TRBV12-3/TRBV12-4|TRBJ1-1|TRBD1|many
TGTGCCAGCAGCTTAACCGGGACAGGTGCCACATACACTGAAGCTTTCTTT
CASSLTGTGATYTEAFF
>TRBV5-1|TRBJ2-7|NA|NA
TGCGCCAGCAGCTCACAGGTGAGGGATTACGAGCAGTACTTC
CASSSQVRDYEQYF
>TRBV24-1|TRBJ2-7|NA|NA
TGTGCCACGTCAACGCGGGGATGGGGTGAAACGGCCTACGAGCAGTACTTC
CATSTRGWGETAYEQYF
>TRBV20-1|TRBJ1-6|TRBD1|NA
TGCAGTGCTAGAGGGGCACGGGACAGTCATTCACCCCTCCACTTT
CSARGARDSHSPLHF
>TRBV24-1|TRBJ2-5|TRBD2|NA
TGTGCCACCAGATACTTCGGACTAGCAGTGGAGACCCAGTACTTC
CATRYFGLAVETQYF
>TRBV10-3|TRBJ1-2|NA|NA
TGTGCCATCAGCTCAGGGGCAAATGGCTACACCTTC
CAISSGANGYTF
>TRBV2|TRBJ1-2|NA|NA
TGTGCCAGCAGTGCCCGGACAGACTATGGCTACACCTTC
CASSARTDYGYTF
>TRBV29-1|TRBJ2-3|NA|NA
TGCAGCGTGGATAGGACGAATACGCAGTATTTT
CSVDRTNTQYF
>TRBV6-5|TRBJ2-3|NA|many
TGTGCCAGCAGTTACGCCATCGACTCAGATACGCAGTATTTT
CASSYAIDSDTQYF
>TRBV6-4|TRBJ1-2|NA|NA
TGTGCCAGCAGTGACTTTCGGGACGGAGCCTATGGCTACACCTTC
CASSDFRDGAYGYTF
>TRBV7-2|TRBJ2-3|NA|many
TGTGCCAGCAGCTACCTGGGGGTCTCAGATACGCAGTATTTT
CASSYLGVSDTQYF
>TRBV5-4|TRBJ2-7|NA|once
TGTGCCAGCAGCTTGCAGGGGGAGGCCCACGAGCAGTACTTC
CASSLQGEAHEQYF
>TRBV2|TRBJ2-2|NA|few
TGTGCCAGCACCAGGCTCGACACCGGGGAGCTGTTTTTT
CASTRLDTGELFF
>TRBV29-1|TRBJ2-1|TRBD1|NA
TGCAGCGTTGTCGACAGGGGTAGGGGCTCCTACAATGAGCAGTTCTTC
CSVVDRGRGSYNEQFF
>TRBV6-5|TRBJ2-1|TRBD2|many
TGTGCCAGCAGTTACTCGGGTAGCGGGGGACCGATTAACAATGAGCAGTTCTTC
CASSYSGSGGPINNEQFF
>TRBV30|TRBJ2-7|NA|NA
TGTGCCTGGAGTGTACATTCCTACAACGAGCAGTACTTC
CAWSVHSYNEQYF
>TRBV15|TRBJ2-7|TRBD2|NA
TGTGCCACCAGCATTTCCGGGACTAAGTACGAGCAGTACTTC
CATSISGTKYEQYF
>TRBV7-9|TRBJ1-2|NA|NA
TGTGCCAGCAGCTTAATCCTCGGGATCACGGCTGGCTACACCTTC
CASSLILGITAGYTF
>TRBV11-2|TRBJ1-6|NA|NA
TGTGCCAGCAGCTTATGGATGAATAATTCACCCCTCCACTTT
CASSLWMNNSPLHF
>TRBV2|TRBJ2-5|NA|NA
TGTGCCAGCAGTGAATCGTCTAGTAAAGAGACCCAGTACTTC
CASSESSSKETQYF
>TRBV5-4|TRBJ2-5|NA|NA
TGTGCCAGCAGCACGGGGGTAGAGACCCAGTACTTC
CASSTGVETQYF
>TRBV15|TRBJ2-7|NA|NA
TGTGCCACCAGCAGAGATTACGGCTCTTTCTCCTACGAGCAGTACTTC
CATSRDYGSFSYEQYF
>TRBV20-1|TRBJ2-7|TRBD1|NA
TGCAGTGCTACTAATGCCGGGACAGGGGGCTCCGAGCAGTACTTC
CSATNAGTGGSEQYF
>TRBV14|TRBJ2-2|TRBD2|NA
TGTGCCAGCAGCCGGACTAGCGGGGGGGTGTGCACCGGGGAGCTGTTTTTT
CASSRTSGGVCTGELFF
>TRBV29-1|TRBJ1-2|TRBD1|many
TGCAGCGTTACTCTAGGACAGGGACGAACCCTTGGCTACACCTTC
CSVTLGQGRTLGYTF
>TRBV7-3|TRBJ2-3|TRBD2|many
TGTGCCAGCAGCTCCCCTCGAGCGGGAAGCACAGATACGCAGTATTTT
CASSSPRAGSTDTQYF
>TRBV4-1|TRBJ2-7|NA|NA
TGCGCCAGCAGCCAATCTCATACCCCCACCTACGAGCAGTACTTC
CASSQSHTPTYEQYF
>TRBV29-1|TRBJ2-7|TRBD1|NA
TGCAGCGTTCAGAGGTCAGGGGGCTACGAGCAGTACTTC
CSVQRSGGYEQYF
>TRBV30|TRBJ1-1|NA|few
TGTGTGTGCAGACACACTGAAGCTTTCTTT
CVCRHTEAFF
>TRBV12-3/TRBV12-4|TRBJ1-1|NA|many
TGTGCCAGCAGACGGGCGGCACAAGGGACTGAAGCTTTCTTT
CASRRAAQGTEAFF
>TRBV19|TRBJ2-1|NA|NA
TGTGCCAGTAGTATTGGGGTGGGAAGTGAGCAGTTCTTC
CASSIGVGSEQFF
>TRBV10-3|TRBJ1-2|NA|many
TGTGCCATCAGTGATGGCGACCCCGGGGGCTACACCTTC
CAISDGDPGGYTF
>TRBV10-3|TRBJ2-1|TRBD2|few
TGTGCCATCAGGGACGGGACTAGTCATAGCTCCTACAATGAGCAGTTCTTC
CAIRDGTSHSSYNEQFF
>TRBV7-2|TRBJ2-5|TRBD1|NA
TGTGCCAGCAGCCGACAGGGCGTGGGAGAGACCCAGTACTTC
CASSRQGVGETQYF
>TRBV11-3|TRBJ2-4|NA|NA
TGTGCCAGCAGCTCAGGGGTGAACAAGAACATTCAGTGCTTC
CASSSGVNKNIQCF
>TRBV20-1|TRBJ1-3|NA|NA
TGCAGTGCTAGGGACACTGGTCGAGCTGGAAACACCATATATTTT
CSARDTGRAGNTIYF
>TRBV9|TRBJ2-2|NA|many
TGTGCCAGCAGCGTTCAGCCCACCGGGGAGCTGTTTTTT
CASSVQPTGELFF
>TRBV12-3/TRBV12-4|TRBJ1-6|TRBD1|few
TGTGCCAGCAGTCTACAGGGGGCGGATAATTCACCCCTCCACTTT
CASSLQGADNSPLHF
>TRBV10-3|TRBJ2-7|NA|NA
TGTGCCAGCAGTGAACAGGGCCAAGCACTCGAGCAGTACTTC
CASSEQGQALEQYF
>TRBV6-2/TRBV6-3|TRBJ2-7|NA|many
TGTGCCAGCAGTTACCCGTCGATGGCGGACAGCACGGGGTCCTACGAGCAGTACTTC
CASSYPSMADSTGSYEQYF
>TRBV11-2|TRBJ2-7|NA|NA
TGTGCCAGCGGCTTAGTGGCGTCTACTTCCTCCTACGAGCAGTACTTC
CASGLVASTSSYEQYF
>TRBV27|TRBJ1-1|NA|NA
TGTGCCAGCAGTTACCTAGAGAGCACTGAAGCTTTCTTT
CASSYLESTEAFF
>TRBV15|TRBJ2-5|NA|NA
TGTGCCACCCGAGCAGGGATTGACCAAGAGACTCAGTACTTC
CATRAGIDQETQYF
>TRBV20-1|TRBJ2-7|NA|many
TGCAGTGCTAGCTCGCTAGCCTACGAGCAGTACTTC
CSASSLAYEQYF